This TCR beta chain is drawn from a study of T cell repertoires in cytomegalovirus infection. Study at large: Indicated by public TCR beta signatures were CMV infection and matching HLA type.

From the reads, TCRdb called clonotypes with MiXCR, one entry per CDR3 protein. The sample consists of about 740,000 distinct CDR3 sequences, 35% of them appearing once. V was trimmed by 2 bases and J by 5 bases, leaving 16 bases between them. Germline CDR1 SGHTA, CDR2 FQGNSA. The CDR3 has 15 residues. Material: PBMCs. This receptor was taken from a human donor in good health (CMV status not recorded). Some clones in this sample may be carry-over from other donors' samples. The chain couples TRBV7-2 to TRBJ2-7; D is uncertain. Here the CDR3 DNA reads TGTGCCAGCAGCTTATACCCAGGCGTAAAAAACGAGCAGTACTTC. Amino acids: CASSLYPGVKNEQYF.